These T cell receptor beta chains were read from a single sample in a study of beta chain features in type 1 diabetes. Libraries were prepared by immunoSEQ multiplex PCR; TCRdb keeps only in-frame clonotypes and omits some of them. The table includes about 330,000 clones, more than 9.5% detected once. Sample: naive CD4+ T cells from blood. These receptors were collected from a woman aged 30 to 39 in good health. Each CDR3 is given with its conserved first and last residue. D genes are given only for firm matches. Expanded clones are given a class, and other clones once, few, many or no size at all.

>NA|NA|TRBJ2-3|TRBV7-2
TGTGCCAGCAGCTTACGCGGTCTCCCCACAGATACGCAGTATTTT
CASSLRGLPTDTQYF
>TRBD2|NA|TRBJ2-7|TRBV28
TGTGCCAGCAGTTTGCCGACTAGCGGGAGGATCACGAGGTACGAGCAGTACTTC
CASSLPTSGRITRYEQYF
>NA|NA|TRBJ2-1|TRBV5-1
TGCGCCAGCAGCTTGGGGGCGAGTACTAGCCTTAACAATGAGCAGTTCTTC
CASSLGASTSLNNEQFF
>TRBD1|NA|TRBJ2-7|TRBV7-2
TGTGCCAGCAGCACTCGGACAGGGGGCGTTCGAGGCGAGCAGTACTTC
CASSTRTGGVRGEQYF
>NA|NA|TRBJ1-2|TRBV6-5
TGTGCCAGCAGCCCCGTGCCGGAGCCAGCCTATGGCTACACCTTC
CASSPVPEPAYGYTF
>NA|few|TRBJ2-7|TRBV4-1
TGCGCCAGCAGCCCTAGGGGGGACACAGGTATAGCGGGCCGGTGGTACGAGCAGTACTTC
CASSPRGDTGIAGRWYEQYF
>NA|NA|TRBJ2-1|TRBV4-2
TGTGCCAGCAGCCAAGTTCGAGGGAGTGTCTATGAGCAGTTCTTC
CASSQVRGSVYEQFF
>TRBD2|NA|TRBJ2-7|TRBV4-2
TGTGCCAGCAGCCAACAGGGGACTAGCGGGAGTGAGCAGTACTTC
CASSQQGTSGSEQYF
>NA|NA|TRBJ1-2|TRBV6-1
TGTGCCAGCGGTCCGTGGCAGGGACTAAATGGCTACACCTTC
CASGPWQGLNGYTF
>NA|NA|TRBJ2-5|TRBV5-1
TGCGCCAGCAGCTTGCGAGGAGGACGGAGCCAAGAGACCCAGTACTTC
CASSLRGGRSQETQYF
>NA|few|TRBJ2-7|TRBV29-1
TGCAGCGTTTCGGCGGCGTCCTCCTACGAGCAGTACTTC
CSVSAASSYEQYF
>NA|NA|TRBJ2-5|TRBV6-5
TGTGCCAGCACTAGGGGCCGGGAGACCCAGTACTTC
CASTRGRETQYF
>NA|NA|TRBJ2-5|TRBV7-9
TGTGCCAGCAGCGAAGGGGGGGCAGGAGAGACCCAGTACTTC
CASSEGGAGETQYF
>TRBD2|NA|TRBJ2-7|TRBV5-4
TGTGCCAGCAGCCTCCGGGGGGAATTCTCCTACGAGCAGTACTTC
CASSLRGEFSYEQYF
>TRBD2|NA|TRBJ2-1|TRBV5-1
TGCGCCAGCAGCATGGGACTAGCGGGAGGCGCTGAGCAGTTCTTC
CASSMGLAGGAEQFF
>TRBD2|few|TRBJ2-1|TRBV6-5
TGTGCCAGCAGTTATACTAGCGGGAGTAATGAGCAGTTCTTC
CASSYTSGSNEQFF
>TRBD1|NA|TRBJ1-1|TRBV30
TGTGCCTGGAGTGAACAGGGGTTGCGGAACACTGAAGCTTTCTTT
CAWSEQGLRNTEAFF
>TRBD1|few|TRBJ1-1|TRBV18
TGTGCCAGCTCACCCGGACAGGGCCAGAACACTGAAGCTTTCTTT
CASSPGQGQNTEAFF
>NA|few|TRBJ2-5|TRBV10-3
TGTGCCATCAGTGGGACAGAGCAAGAGACCCAGTACTTC
CAISGTEQETQYF
>NA|NA|TRBJ2-7|TRBV9
TGTGCCAGCAGCGTAGGAATAGAAGACTACGAGCAGTACTTC
CASSVGIEDYEQYF
>NA|NA|TRBJ1-1|TRBV30
TGTGCCTGGAGGCCCCCCGGACAGCCGAAAAGGGGCACTGAAGCTTTCTTT
CAWRPPGQPKRGTEAFF
>NA|few|TRBJ2-1|TRBV2
TGTGCCAGCAGAACAGGGTCTGCCTACAATGAGCAGTTCTTC
CASRTGSAYNEQFF
>TRBD2|few|TRBJ2-1|TRBV5-8
TGTGCCAGCAGTCTAGCGGGAGGCTCTCGGTACAATGAGCAGTTCTTC
CASSLAGGSRYNEQFF
>NA|few|TRBJ2-5|TRBV7-9
TGTGCCAGCAGCCCCGGCGGTAGCGGAGAGACCCAGTACTTC
CASSPGGSGETQYF
>TRBD2|few|TRBJ2-3|TRBV4-2
TGTGCCAGCAGTCCATCCCCCGGGAGGGTAGGCACAGATACGCAGTATTTT
CASSPSPGRVGTDTQYF
>NA|NA|TRBJ1-4|TRBV25-1
TGTGCCAGCAGTGAACCGGGTTGGGCAACTAATGAAAAACTGTTTTTT
CASSEPGWATNEKLFF
>TRBD1|few|TRBJ2-3|TRBV6-5
TGTGCCAGCAGACCGGGACAGGGTAGGGGAGATACGCAGTATTTT
CASRPGQGRGDTQYF
>TRBD1|few|TRBJ1-1|TRBV5-1
TGCGCCAGCAGCTTGTCGGTGGACAGGAGGTTGACTGAAGCTTTCTTT
CASSLSVDRRLTEAFF
>NA|few|TRBJ1-4|TRBV7-9
TGTGCCAGCAGCTTATCTACAGGGTGGTCTGAAAAACTGTTTTTT
CASSLSTGWSEKLFF
>TRBD2|few|TRBJ2-5|TRBV7-9
TGTGCCAGCAGCACCGGCGGGGCGGGAGGGCGAGAGACCCAGTACTTC
CASSTGGAGGRETQYF
>TRBD1|NA|TRBJ2-7|TRBV9
TGTGCCAGCAGCGTAGCTGGAGGGACAGGGAGCTCCTACGAGCAGTACTTC
CASSVAGGTGSSYEQYF
>NA|once|TRBJ1-2|TRBV5-1
TGCGCCAGCAGCTTTGCGGGGCAGGGCTACACCTTC
CASSFAGQGYTF
>TRBD1|NA|TRBJ1-5|TRBV6-5
TGTGCCAGCAGAGACAGGGTAGATCAGCCCCAGCATTTT
CASRDRVDQPQHF
>TRBD2|NA|TRBJ2-5|TRBV7-3
TGTGCCAGCAGCTTAACGGCTAGCGGACAAGAGACCCAGTACTTC
CASSLTASGQETQYF
>NA|few|TRBJ2-1|TRBV5-6
TGTGCCAGCAGCTTGGGAGTTACCTACAATGAGCAGTTCTTC
CASSLGVTYNEQFF
>TRBD2|NA|TRBJ2-2|TRBV6-6
TGTGCCAGCAGCTCAACGACTAGCGGGAGCCCCGGGGAGCTGTTTTTT
CASSSTTSGSPGELFF
>TRBD2|NA|TRBJ2-1|TRBV7-2
TGTGCCAGCAGCCTCCTTGAGGGACTAGCGGGAGGATGGGAGCAGTTCTTC
CASSLLEGLAGGWEQFF
>NA|few|TRBJ2-3|TRBV5-1
TGCGCCAGCAGCTTGGCGGGAGTGGGCACAGATACGCAGTATTTT
CASSLAGVGTDTQYF
>TRBD2|many|TRBJ2-1|TRBV15
TGTGCCACCGGGGTTCGGCCGGGAGGGTCCAATGAGCAGTTCTTC
CATGVRPGGSNEQFF
>NA|few|TRBJ2-7|TRBV7-9
TGTGCCAGCAGCTTAGCGAGGTCCCAAAACGAGCAGTACTTC
CASSLARSQNEQYF
>NA|few|TRBJ1-2|TRBV9
TGTGCCAGCAGCGCCAGCTACGGACAGACTTTAAACTATGGCTACACCTTC
CASSASYGQTLNYGYTF
>TRBD1|few|TRBJ2-1|TRBV18
TGTGCCAGCTCACCGCGGGACAGGGCAGACAATGAGCAGTTCTTC
CASSPRDRADNEQFF
>NA|NA|TRBJ2-7|TRBV2
TGTGCCAGCAGTGGTGGGCTAGCTCTCTCCTACGAGCAGTACTTC
CASSGGLALSYEQYF
>NA|few|TRBJ2-1|TRBV18
TGTGCCAGCTCACCTTACGTGGGAGCGGTGAATGAGCAGTTCTTC
CASSPYVGAVNEQFF
>TRBD1|NA|TRBJ2-7|TRBV29-1
TGCAGCGTTGGGACAGGGGCCCCCTACGAGCAGTACTTC
CSVGTGAPYEQYF
>NA|few|TRBJ2-4|TRBV20-1
TGCAGTGCTCAGAAAAACATTCAGTACTTC
CSAQKNIQYF
>TRBD2|NA|TRBJ2-1|TRBV11-1
TGTGCCAGCAGCCTCGCACTAGCGGGAGTGGAGCAGTTCTTC
CASSLALAGVEQFF
>NA|NA|TRBJ2-2|TRBV5-8
TGTGCCACCCCGTTGTTACCGCCCGGAGTAGGCACCGGGGAGCTGTTTTTT
CATPLLPPGVGTGELFF
>TRBD2|NA|TRBJ2-1|TRBV4-3
TGCGCCAGCAGCCAGGGGAGGGCCGTGAATGAGCAGTTCTTC
CASSQGRAVNEQFF
>NA|NA|TRBJ2-7|TRBV19
TGTGCCACTTCAGCGGGCGAAGCCTACGAGCAGTACTTC
CATSAGEAYEQYF
>TRBD2|few|TRBJ2-1|TRBV29-1
TGCAGCGTTGAAGGCGGGGGACTAGCGGGAGGGCCGTACAATGAGCAGTTCTTC
CSVEGGGLAGGPYNEQFF
>NA|NA|TRBJ2-1|TRBV18
TGTGCCAGCTCGATGCCCCATGGGGGGAGCGGATCCTGGAATGAGCAGTTCTTC
CASSMPHGGSGSWNEQFF